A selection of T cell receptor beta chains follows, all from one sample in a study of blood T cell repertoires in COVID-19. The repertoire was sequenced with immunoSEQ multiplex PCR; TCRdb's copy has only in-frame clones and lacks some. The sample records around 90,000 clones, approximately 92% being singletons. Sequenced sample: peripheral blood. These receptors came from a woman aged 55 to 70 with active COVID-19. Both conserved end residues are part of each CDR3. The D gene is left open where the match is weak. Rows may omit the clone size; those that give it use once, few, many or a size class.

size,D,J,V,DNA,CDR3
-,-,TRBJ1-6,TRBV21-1,TGTGCCAGCAGCAGTGCCGAGCCTCACCCCTATAATTCACCCCTCCACTTT,CASSSAEPHPYNSPLHF
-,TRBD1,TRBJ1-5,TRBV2,TGTGCCAACGGCGGACAGGGCAATCAGCCCCAGCATTTT,CANGGQGNQPQHF
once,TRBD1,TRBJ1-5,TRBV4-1,TGCGCCAGCAGCCCCGGACAGGGACGAGGACAGCCCCAGCATTTT,CASSPGQGRGQPQHF
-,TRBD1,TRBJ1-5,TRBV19,TGTGCCAGTAGTCCCCGGACAGGGAACAATCAGCCCCAGCATTTT,CASSPRTGNNQPQHF
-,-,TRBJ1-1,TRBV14,TGTGCCAGCAGCCAAAGCCCCAGGGGAGTATCGGCTGAAGCTTTCTTT,CASSQSPRGVSAEAFF
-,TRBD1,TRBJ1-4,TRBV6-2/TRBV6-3,TGTGCCAGCAGTGCCTCGGGACAGTTCAATGAAAAACTGTTTTTT,CASSASGQFNEKLFF
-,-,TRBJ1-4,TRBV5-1,TGCGCCAGCAGCTTGGAGGTGGCAGGGGAGAGAGAAAAACTGTTTTTT,CASSLEVAGEREKLFF
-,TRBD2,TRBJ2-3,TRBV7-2,TGTGCCAGCAGCTTAGGGCTAGCGGGAATCCCGATATATTTT,CASSLGLAGIPIYF
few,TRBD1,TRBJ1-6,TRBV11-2,TGTGCCAGCAGCTTTGTTGGACCCGGGACAGACGACAATTCACCCCTCCACTTT,CASSFVGPGTDDNSPLHF
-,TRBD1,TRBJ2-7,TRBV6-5,TGTGCCAGCAGTTACTCGACGGGACAGTCCTACGAGCAGTACTTC,CASSYSTGQSYEQYF
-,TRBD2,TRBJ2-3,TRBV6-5,TGTGCCAGTAAAGCGGGGGGGCCAACAGATACGCAGTATTTT,CASKAGGPTDTQYF
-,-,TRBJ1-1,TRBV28,TGTGCCAGCAGGCTCAGGAACACTGAAGCTTTCTTT,CASRLRNTEAFF
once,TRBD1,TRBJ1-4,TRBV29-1,TGCAGCGCCCGGGACAGGGTATCTGAAAAACTGTTTTTT,CSARDRVSEKLFF
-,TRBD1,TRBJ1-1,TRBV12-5,TGTGCTAGTGGTCGGCGACAGGGGTCCTTGAACACTGAAGCTTTCTTT,CASGRRQGSLNTEAFF
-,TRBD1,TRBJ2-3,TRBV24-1,TGTGCCACCAGCGGAACGGGACAGGAAGGCACAGATACGCAGTATTTT,CATSGTGQEGTDTQYF
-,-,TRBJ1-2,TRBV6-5,TGTGCCAGTTACCGCGAAGGGGACTATGGCTACACCTTC,CASYREGDYGYTF
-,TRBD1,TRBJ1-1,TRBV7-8,TGTGCCAGCAGCGTACAGGGGGCTGAAGCTTTCTTT,CASSVQGAEAFF
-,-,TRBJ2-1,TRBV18,TGTGCCAGCTCACCACCGGGCGGGATCGGTGAGCAGTTCTTC,CASSPPGGIGEQFF
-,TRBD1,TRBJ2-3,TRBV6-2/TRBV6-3,TGTGCCAGCAGTTACTCGAAGGGGGACAGGGGCACAGATACGCAGTATTTT,CASSYSKGDRGTDTQYF
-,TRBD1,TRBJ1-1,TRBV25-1,TGTGCCAGCAGTGGATGGGACAGGGCGGGCACTGAAGCTTTCTTT,CASSGWDRAGTEAFF
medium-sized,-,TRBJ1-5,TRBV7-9,TGTGCCAGCAGCCCAAGGACAGACTATCAGCCCCAGCATTTT,CASSPRTDYQPQHF
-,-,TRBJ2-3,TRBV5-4,TGTGCCAGCAGCCCCCGAGCAGATACGCAGTATTTT,CASSPRADTQYF
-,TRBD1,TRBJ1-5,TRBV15,TGTGCCACCAGCTGGGGACAGAGCAATCAGCCCCAGCATTTT,CATSWGQSNQPQHF
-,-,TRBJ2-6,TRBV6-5,TGTGCCAGCAGGCGCCAGGGCTCTGGGGCCAACGTCCTGACTTTC,CASRRQGSGANVLTF
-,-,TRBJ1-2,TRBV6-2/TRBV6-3,TGTGCCAGCAGTTCGGGAGACTATGGCTACACCTTC,CASSSGDYGYTF
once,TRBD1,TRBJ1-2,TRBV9,TGTGCCAGCAGCGTAGGACAGGGTTCCTCCTATGGCTACACCTTC,CASSVGQGSSYGYTF
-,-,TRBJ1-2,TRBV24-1,TGTGCCACCAGCACGGGCGGGGCCCTCTATGGCTACACCTTC,CATSTGGALYGYTF
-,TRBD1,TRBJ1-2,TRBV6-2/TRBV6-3,TGTGCCAGCAGTTATCAGGGGGCTGGCTACACCTTC,CASSYQGAGYTF
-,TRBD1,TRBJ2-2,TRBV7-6,TGTGCCAGCAGCACTTACAGGGGGCGCGGGACCGGGGAGCTGTTTTTT,CASSTYRGRGTGELFF
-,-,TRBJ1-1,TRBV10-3,TGTGCCATCAGTGAATTAGGAGAAGTTGAAGCTTTCTTT,CAISELGEVEAFF
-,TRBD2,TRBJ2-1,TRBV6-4,TGTGCCAGCAGTGTGCGACTAGCGGGGGGCAATGAGCAGTTCTTC,CASSVRLAGGNEQFF
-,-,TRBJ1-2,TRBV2,TGTGCCAGCGCGACCGGGAGCTATGGCTACACCTTC,CASATGSYGYTF
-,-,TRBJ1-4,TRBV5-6,TGTGCCAGCAGTCAGCTCCAGGGAGGGGATGAAAAACTGTTTTTT,CASSQLQGGDEKLFF
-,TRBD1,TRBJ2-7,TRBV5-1,TGCGCCAGCAGCTTGGGAGACAGGGCCTACGAGCAGTACTTC,CASSLGDRAYEQYF
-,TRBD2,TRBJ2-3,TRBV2,TGTGCCAGCAATGGCGGGGGGGCCCCAGATACGCAGTATTTT,CASNGGGAPDTQYF
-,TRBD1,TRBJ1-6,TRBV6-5,TGTGCCAGCAGCCGGACAGGGGGAGGATCACCCCTCCACTTT,CASSRTGGGSPLHF
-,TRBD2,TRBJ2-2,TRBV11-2,TGTGCCAGCAGCTTAGGACTAGCGGGAGCGGTCGGGGAGCTGTTTTTT,CASSLGLAGAVGELFF
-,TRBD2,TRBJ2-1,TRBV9,TGTGCCAGCAGCGAATTTGGCGGGAGTATCTATGAGCAGTTCTTC,CASSEFGGSIYEQFF
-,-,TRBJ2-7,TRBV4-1,TGCGCCAGCAGCCAAGATTTCCGGACTACGGGGAACTACGAGCAGTACTTC,CASSQDFRTTGNYEQYF
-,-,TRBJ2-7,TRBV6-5,TGTGCCAGCTCAGCTGACACCTACGAGCAGTACTTC,CASSADTYEQYF
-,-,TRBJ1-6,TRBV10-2,TGCGCCAGCAGCGGACAGACGGATTCACCCCTCCACTTT,CASSGQTDSPLHF
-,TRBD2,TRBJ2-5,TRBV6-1,TGTGCCAGCAGTGCGTCGAGCGGGGGGGCCGGGTGGACCCAGTACTTC,CASSASSGGAGWTQYF
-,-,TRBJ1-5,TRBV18,TGTGCCAGCTCACCACCGGGGGGAAGCAATCAGCCCCAGCATTTT,CASSPPGGSNQPQHF
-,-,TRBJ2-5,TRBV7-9,TGTGCCAGCAGCCAACAGGGCCCTCAAGAGACCCAGTACTTC,CASSQQGPQETQYF
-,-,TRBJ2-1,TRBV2,TGTGCCAGCAGTCCTGACAGATACAATGAGCAGTTCTTC,CASSPDRYNEQFF
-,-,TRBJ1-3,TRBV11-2,TGTGCCAGCAGCCCCCTTCTCCCGGGAGACTCTGGAAACACCATATATTTT,CASSPLLPGDSGNTIYF
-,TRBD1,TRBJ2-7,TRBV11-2,TGTGCCAGCAGCTTAGCGGGACAGACGCCTTACGAGCAGTACTTC,CASSLAGQTPYEQYF
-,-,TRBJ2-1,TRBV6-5,TGTGCCAGCAGTTACGGAGCAGGGTGGGATGAGCAGTTCTTC,CASSYGAGWDEQFF